The sequence of this T cell receptor beta chain was determined in a study of T cell responses to AZD1222 COVID-19 vaccine. V lost 4 bases to trimming and J lost 4 bases, with 20 bases between them. The CDR3 totals 16 residues. Per the germline V gene, CDR1 is MNHEY and CDR2 is SVGAGI. General study points: Researchers report vaccine-associated CD4 TCRs spanning spike, with dominance at 160-218 and 743-854. Two AZD1222 administrations were followed by greater Spike-specific TCR breadth and depth. None of the repertoires were sampled until the peak T cell response had passed.

Profiled with immunoSEQ multiplex PCR; TCRdb holds only in-frame clones, not every one. Of about 73,000 clones listed, about 87% are singletons. For this clone: Its antigen is unknown.

The specimen was peripheral blood, collected on day 0 of AZD1222 vaccination. The clonotype was recovered from an adult in good health. The genes are TRBV6-5 and TRBJ2-7; TRBD1 might be the D (6 bases). Here the CDR3 reads CASSSQQTGAFYEQYF. The CDR3 DNA reads TGTGCCAGCAGTTCCCAGCAGACAGGCGCGTTTTACGAGCAGTACTTC.